Here is one TCR beta chain with its context. Its antigen is not known. The data stem from a study of monozygotic twins with cystic fibrosis. Study-wide points: Median Simpson clonality of approximately 0.009 suggested naive T cells predominated.

Libraries were prepared by immunoSEQ multiplex PCR; TCRdb keeps only in-frame clonotypes and omits some of them. Found here are around 29,000 clones, around four fifths of them singletons; the top ten hold approximately 0.93%. The sequence derives from a girl aged 2-15 years with cystic fibrosis. Sample: blood.

The CDR3 is CASSLLGYTF. The CDR3 bases are TGTGCCAGCAGTCTCTTAGGCTACACCTTC. V gene TRBV6-1 combines with J gene TRBJ1-2; D gene unclear. Trimming cost V 5 bases and J 8 bases, with 6 bases left between them. There are 10 residues in the CDR3. In germline, CDR1 is MNHNS, CDR2 SASEGT.